This T cell receptor (beta chain) was retrieved from a study of OX40 agonist ivuxolimab in advanced cancers. As for the study in general: Aged about 20 to 85 with a mean of approximately 57 years, they were 82.7% male. Prior anti-PD-1, anti-PD-L1 or anti-CTLA-4 therapy did not bar entry, and about 38% had some. Study-wide points: Relative to CD4+ cells, CD8+ T cells on average had more expanded clones. The 0.1-3.0 mg/kg partial responders had among the lowest clonal expansion.

Concerning this clone itself: Its antigen is currently unknown.

Only in-frame clones appear in the TCRdb table, and some are missing; sequencing was by immunoSEQ multiplex PCR. The table has 20,000 to 25,000 clones, 84% seen once. This CDR3 region has 12 residues. Germline V gives CDR1 SQVTM, CDR2 ANQGSEA. The V end lost 1 base, the J end lost 2 bases, and 6 bases lay between the germline ends. The chain has TRBV29-1 and TRBJ2-7, with D hard to call. This clonotype was sampled from an adult with an advanced solid tumor such as melanoma, head and neck, liver or kidney cancer. Sample: CD4+ or CD8+ T cells sorted from blood, taken in a trial of the OX40 agonist ivuxolimab. The DNA for the CDR3 is TGCAGCGTTGAAGTGGGGACCTACGAGCAGTACTTC. This sequence encodes CSVEVGTYEQYF.